This TCR beta chain stems from a study of blood T cell repertoires in COVID-19. CDR1 is SGHDT and CDR2 is YYEEEE in the germline V gene. This CDR3 comprises 13 residues. The assay was immunoSEQ multiplex PCR, and TCRdb's table has in-frame clones only and misses some. The repertoire holds 80,000 or so clones, with roughly 84% as singletons. The sequenced material came from peripheral blood. The receptor was isolated from a man in his 60s with COVID-19, enrolled during active disease. The chain recombines TRBV5-6 with TRBJ2-3, with a weak D call TRBD1 (6 bases). The CDR3 coding sequence is TGTTATTACAGGGCTGCAATCCCAGATACGCAGTATTTT. Protein sequence: CYYRAAIPDTQYF.